These T cell receptor beta chains were read from a single sample in a study of radiotherapy plus CTLA-4 blockade in lung cancer. Clones were sequenced by immunoSEQ multiplex PCR, and TCRdb holds only the in-frame ones, with some missing. The sample shows 52,000 or so clones, about 80% of them seen only once. Sequenced here: peripheral blood, sampled from a patient treated with radiotherapy plus ipilimumab. These receptors originate from a human donor with non-small cell lung cancer whose response to radiotherapy plus ipilimumab could not be evaluated. Each CDR3 is given with its conserved first and last residue. A D gene is named only where the DNA matches it firmly. Only some rows state a clone size, as once, few, many or a class for expanded clones.

>TRBJ2-3|TRBV19|TRBD2|NA
TGTGCCAGTAGTATGGGTAGCGGGAGAATCGGAAACACAGATACGCAGTATTTT
CASSMGSGRIGNTDTQYF
>TRBJ2-6|TRBV18|TRBD2|NA
TGTGTCAGCTCACAATTGGGACTAGCGGGAGCTCAGTCTGGGGCCAACGTCCTGACTTTC
CVSSQLGLAGAQSGANVLTF
>TRBJ2-7|TRBV7-2|NA|NA
TGTGCCAGCAGCTTGGCGGCGGAGTACGAGCAGTACTTC
CASSLAAEYEQYF
>TRBJ2-7|TRBV6-1|NA|NA
TGTGCCAGCAGTGAAGTGAGGGATCCCTACGAGCAGTACTTC
CASSEVRDPYEQYF
>TRBJ2-1|TRBV10-1|TRBD2|few
TGCTCCCAGCAGTCCCGTTCTTGGGGGAAAAAAGCGGGAGTGGAGCATGAGCAGTTCTTC
CSQQSRSWGKKAGVEHEQFF
>TRBJ1-5|TRBV5-4|NA|once
TGTGCCAGCAGCTCCGACAGGCACAATCAGCCCCAGCATTTT
CASSSDRHNQPQHF
>TRBJ2-1|TRBV10-3|TRBD2|NA
TGTGCCATCAGTGGGACTAGCGGATCGGGGGGGAATGAGCAGTTCTTC
CAISGTSGSGGNEQFF
>TRBJ1-2|TRBV27|NA|NA
TGTGCCAGCAGTTTTGGAGGGGAGGAAGGCTACACCTTC
CASSFGGEEGYTF
>TRBJ1-4|TRBV4-3|TRBD1|NA
TGCGCCAGCAGCCAGACAGGGGCAACTAATGAAAAACTGTTTTTT
CASSQTGATNEKLFF
>TRBJ2-2|TRBV9|TRBD2|NA
TGTGCCAGCAGCGTACGTAGCGGGAGTACTACCGGGGAGCTGTTTTTT
CASSVRSGSTTGELFF
>TRBJ2-6|TRBV4-3|TRBD1|NA
TGCGCCAGCAGCCAAGAGTGGACAGGGGCGACCGGACCCTACTCTGGGGCCAACGTCCTGACTTTC
CASSQEWTGATGPYSGANVLTF
>TRBJ1-2|TRBV2|TRBD1|once
TGTGCCACCCTGGGTTTCAGGGGGCTGAAAGGCTACACCTTC
CATLGFRGLKGYTF
>TRBJ1-2|TRBV11-2|TRBD1|NA
TGTGCCAGCAGCTTGCTGGGACAGAGCTATGGCTACACCTTC
CASSLLGQSYGYTF
>TRBJ1-5|TRBV7-2|TRBD1|NA
TGTGCCAGCAGCCAACAGGGGGATATCGGTCAGCCCCAGCATTTT
CASSQQGDIGQPQHF
>TRBJ2-1|TRBV10-2|TRBD2|NA
TGCGCCAGCACCAGGACTAGCGGCAATGAGCAGTTCTTC
CASTRTSGNEQFF
>TRBJ2-7|TRBV18|TRBD2|NA
TGTGCCAGCTCACCATCCGGGACTAGCCCCTACGAGCAGTACTTC
CASSPSGTSPYEQYF
>TRBJ2-2|TRBV9|NA|NA
TGTGCCAGCAGCGTTGGGACAAGGAACACCGGGGAGCTGTTTTTT
CASSVGTRNTGELFF
>TRBJ2-5|TRBV9|NA|NA
TGTGCCAGCAGCCCCCAACAAGGGAGGGAGACCCAGTACTTC
CASSPQQGRETQYF
>TRBJ2-3|TRBV18|NA|few
TGTGCCAGCTCACCACCGTTGGCAGGGCTCCCTAGCACAGATACGCAGTATTTT
CASSPPLAGLPSTDTQYF
>TRBJ1-1|TRBV5-1|NA|NA
TGCGCCAGCAGCTTGGACGGGCCGCGAGGGACTGAAGCTTTCTTT
CASSLDGPRGTEAFF
>TRBJ2-7|TRBV2|TRBD1|NA
TGTGCCAGCAGTGGAGTACAGGGGGCGGACGAGCAGTACTTC
CASSGVQGADEQYF
>TRBJ2-7|TRBV15|TRBD2|NA
TGTGCCACCAGCAGAGCGGCTAGCGGGAGCTCCTACGAGCAGTACTTC
CATSRAASGSSYEQYF
>TRBJ2-5|TRBV19|TRBD2|NA
TGTGCCAGTAGTCGACGGGGCGGGGGGTACCAAGAGACCCAGTACTTC
CASSRRGGGYQETQYF
>TRBJ2-7|TRBV5-1|TRBD1|NA
TGCGCCAGCAGCCTATCCGGGACAGCGAGCTACGAGCAGTACTTC
CASSLSGTASYEQYF
>TRBJ1-4|TRBV19|TRBD1|NA
TGTGCCAGTAGTTCCCGGACAGGGCTGGGTAATGAAAAACTGTTTTTT
CASSSRTGLGNEKLFF
>TRBJ2-1|TRBV7-2|NA|NA
TGTGCCAGCAGCTTAGGCCCGAACTACCTAAGCTCCTACAATGAGCAGTTCTTC
CASSLGPNYLSSYNEQFF
>TRBJ1-1|TRBV28|NA|NA
TGTGCCAGCAGTACCCTGGGGGCAAACAGGGCCTTTAAAAGGATGAACACTGAAGCTTTCTTT
CASSTLGANRAFKRMNTEAFF
>TRBJ1-1|TRBV6-1|TRBD1|NA
TGTGCCAGCAGTGGGCCGGGACAGGGGAACACTGAAGCTTTCTTT
CASSGPGQGNTEAFF
>TRBJ1-1|TRBV19|NA|NA
TGTGCCAGTAGGACAGGGAACACTGAAGCTTTCTTT
CASRTGNTEAFF